Sequencing of this T cell receptor beta chain was carried out in a study of early T cells in non-severe SARS-CoV-2 infection. As for the study in general: Chains from this unsorted whole-blood bulk RNA could not be paired.

Germline CDR1 and CDR2: MDHEN and SYDVKM. The J segment lost 4 bases and the V segment lost 4 bases, leaving 22 bases of the junction unmatched. The CDR3 totals 19 residues. Individual cDNA molecules received unique molecular identifiers during library preparation. TCRdb reprocessed the 5' RACE reads via MiXCR and lists one record per CDR3 protein. The data contain 43,000 or so distinct CDR3 sequences, roughly 7% of them singletons. Ten or more counts support this clonotype. Its target is unknown. Study results and caveats: Using VDJdb, the matching emphasized anti-spike CD8 responses while missing private and CD4 specificities.

This TCR came from an adult who was a healthcare worker with PCR-confirmed SARS-CoV-2 infection or an uninfected control (not recorded which). Sequencing used whole blood. The rearrangement uses TRBV28 and TRBJ2-7, with TRBD2 identical over 7 bases. CDR3: CASSYSPGGARPPGYEQYF. CDR3 DNA sequence: TGTGCCAGCAGTTATTCACCGGGGGGAGCTCGCCCTCCTGGGTACGAGCAGTACTTC.